This T cell receptor (beta chain) derives from a study of coeliac disease (dated by TCRdb to between 2021 and 2024). Notes on the research overall: Coeliac patients were classed as newly diagnosed active disease, refractory coeliac disease type I, or disease controlled by a gluten-free diet. A total of approximately 30 patients were included in the full study, of whom some 22 had serologically confirmed coeliac disease and 8 were controls with non-small intestinal disorders. The study set out to describe the TR repertoires of small intestinal T cells in active coeliac disease, refractory type I coeliac disease, and coeliac disease treated with a gluten-free diet. Next-generation sequencing of rearranged TRB and TRG CDR3 regions was used on small intestinal lymphocyte fractions taken from coeliac and non-coeliac patients. TRB sequencing worked for samples from 26 to 35 subjects, and these included fewer than 25 paired bulk unsorted intraepithelial and lamina propria cell samples. General conclusions and limits of the study: The authors judged the approach to be unsuitable for unbiased detection of gliadin-specific T cells, because gliadin-specific T cells are scarce and rarely shared between patients. Lower clonality than in controls was observed in the TRB and TRG repertoires of active coeliac intraepithelial and lamina propria samples, suggesting that diverse T cells were recruited. TRB repertoires were found to be largely private, with most amino acid sequences unique to one sample, and no significant difference in V-gene usage was found between disease groups. Separating intraepithelial cells from lamina propria cells did not give high-purity fractions, so cross-contamination between the two compartments may have occurred.

On this clone itself: This clone's antigen is unknown. Base-call qualities are not available, and no considerably larger clone is one nucleotide away.

The library was generated by the immunoSEQ multiplex PCR assay. In a multiplexed PCR, the TR loci were amplified; reverse primers were designed against J gene segments, whereas forward primers were designed against V gene segments. Amplified CDR3 regions were sequenced on the Illumina HiSeq System. The authors' analysis ran thus. Closely related reads were merged with a nearest-neighbour algorithm so that PCR and sequencing errors were removed and data were collapsed into unique sequences. Two measures summarised the repertoires: clonality, and T cell density, defined as TR molecules per amount of genomic DNA input. CDR3 amino acid sequences present in at least 80% of unsorted samples were defined as public TRs and were then tested for differential abundance between coeliac and control samples. Disease-group differences in clonality and density were tested with Kruskal-Wallis tests followed by Dunn post-tests. The source is immuneACCESS, and TCRdb retained only in-frame sequences with V and J called. Part of the clones is not carried over; for the studies checked, unresolved V genes explain less than half of this, and the remainder is unexplained. V and J calls and clone size come straight from that table; D and trimming were deduced from the DNA. Across this sample there are 3,500 to 5,000 clones, with approximately 60% seen only once. The ten largest clones take up about a tenth of the sample.

Cells were frozen in aliquots of approximately 500,000 in DMSO/FBS in liquid nitrogen, and a single aliquot from each fraction was used for sequencing. Every one of the 30 patients in the study had endoscopy and a small intestinal biopsy. To release intraepithelial cells, biopsies were stirred for one hour at 37 degrees C in RPMI with EGTA, MgCl2 and 1% FBS. Genomic DNA was extracted from frozen unsorted cell fractions with the Qiagen DNeasy blood extraction kit. The sequenced material came from intraepithelial lymphocytes from the gut. The label giving this sample's cell subset or site can be read as: intraepithelial cell (IEC) fraction of small intestinal biopsy. This TCR was recovered from a man aged 65 to 79 with active celiac disease.

The nucleotide sequence reads TGTGCCAGCAGCTCAAGGACAGTCCAAGAGACCCAGTACTTC. This translates into CASSSRTVQETQYF. The sequence joins TRBV7-2 to TRBJ2-5; TRBD1 could be the D gene, as 6 bases match. The junction shows trimming of 4 bases on V and 1 base on J, plus 10 bases between the germline ends. The CDR3 spans 14 residues, from the cysteine through the phenylalanine. The CDR3 DNA has 42 bases and is translated from base 1. The germline V gene encodes CDR1 SGHTA and CDR2 FQGNSA.